The sequence of this T cell receptor beta chain was determined in a study of cytomegalovirus exposure and HLA in healthy donors. Study outcomes and limitations: Across donors, most TCRs were seen rarely, yet some public ones were widespread. Presence/absence results assume similar sequencing depth per donor, which may not hold. As a later analysis revealed, the rate of TCR association differed by HLA locus, with DRB1 most and HLA-C fewest.

As to this clone: Its antigen is currently unknown.

With 3 bases removed from V and 0 bases from J, the gap between germline ends came to 11 bases. Germline assignment: CDR1 ENHRY and CDR2 SYGVKD. The CDR3 is 16 residues long. This PCR relied on a set of 60 Vbeta primers and 13 Jbeta primers. The method was immunoSEQ multiplex PCR; TCRdb's version includes in-frame clones alone and lacks a portion of them. This sample has some 94,000 clones, with nearly 70% found just once. Input material: PBMCs. The TCR comes from a man over 45 in good health and CMV-seronegative. V and J are TRBV10-3 and TRBJ2-2; TRBD1 is a possible D gene (5 bases). Here the CDR3 reads CAISEGAGANTGELFF. CDR3 sequence (DNA): TGTGCCATCAGTGAAGGGGCTGGAGCGAACACCGGGGAGCTGTTTTTT.